Listed below are T cell receptor beta chains from one sample, sequenced in a study of CD8+ T cells in alopecia areata. The assay was immunoSEQ multiplex PCR, and TCRdb's table has in-frame clones only and misses some. The sample lists approximately 220,000 clones; roughly two fifths were seen once. This material consisted of CD4+ T cells sorted from blood, taken around week 30, from a patient treated with tofacitinib. The receptors here all came from a human donor with alopecia areata. Both conserved end residues are part of each CDR3. The D gene is left open where the match is weak. Expanded clones are given a class, and other clones once, few, many or no size at all.

V gene	clone size	D gene	J gene	CDR3 protein	CDR3 DNA
TRBV30	.	.	TRBJ1-2	CAWSLRAGYTF	TGTGCCTGGAGTTTGAGGGCTGGCTACACCTTC
TRBV27	few	.	TRBJ1-4	CASSLSRPLTNEKLFF	TGTGCCAGCAGTTTAAGTCGTCCGCTGACTAATGAAAAACTGTTTTTT
TRBV5-1	.	.	TRBJ1-1	CASTLDTEAFF	TGCGCCAGCACTCTCGACACTGAAGCTTTCTTT
TRBV27	.	.	TRBJ1-1	CASSATRMNTEAFF	TGTGCCAGCAGTGCCACTCGAATGAACACTGAAGCTTTCTTT
TRBV18	.	TRBD2	TRBJ2-7	CASSASTSGGSYEQYF	TGTGCCAGCTCAGCTTCAACTAGCGGGGGGTCCTACGAGCAGTACTTC
TRBV5-1	.	TRBD2	TRBJ2-7	CASSLTSGGYEQYF	TGCGCCAGCAGCTTGACTAGCGGGGGCTACGAGCAGTACTTC
TRBV18	.	.	TRBJ2-5	CASSPSTPRETQYF	TGTGCCAGCTCACCTTCGACGCCTCGGGAGACCCAGTACTTC
TRBV6-1	few	.	TRBJ2-1	CASSEPRPHEQFF	TGTGCCAGCAGTGAACCCCGGCCCCATGAGCAGTTCTTC
TRBV5-1	few	.	TRBJ2-7	CASSGRTVTYEQYF	TGCGCCAGCAGCGGACGGACAGTAACCTACGAGCAGTACTTC
TRBV5-4	.	.	TRBJ1-1	CASSWGSGEETEAFF	TGTGCCAGCAGCTGGGGATCCGGGGAGGAGACTGAAGCTTTCTTT
TRBV27	few	TRBD1	TRBJ1-2	CASSSLLRDRGPGYTF	TGTGCCAGCAGTTCCCTCCTCCGGGACAGGGGGCCTGGCTACACCTTC
TRBV9	few	.	TRBJ1-6	CASSVEAGDNSPLHF	TGTGCCAGCAGCGTAGAGGCAGGGGACAATTCACCCCTCCACTTT
TRBV7-3	many	.	TRBJ2-7	CASSLWRDSEQYF	TGTGCCAGCAGCTTATGGCGCGATAGCGAGCAGTACTTC
TRBV11-2	once	.	TRBJ2-7	CASSLDRVEQYF	TGTGCCAGCAGCTTAGATCGAGTAGAGCAGTACTTC
TRBV5-1	.	TRBD1	TRBJ2-1	CASSLAGDRDYNEQFF	TGCGCCAGCAGCTTGGCCGGAGACAGGGATTACAATGAGCAGTTCTTC
TRBV7-2	.	TRBD2	TRBJ2-3	CASSFGGRAGTDTQYF	TGTGCCAGCAGCTTTGGCGGGAGGGCCGGGACAGATACGCAGTATTTT
TRBV25-1	few	.	TRBJ2-5	CASAAGGAETQYF	TGTGCCAGCGCCGCTGGAGGGGCAGAGACCCAGTACTTC
TRBV7-3	once	.	TRBJ2-1	CASSSRLGNEQFF	TGTGCCAGCAGCTCAAGACTGGGGAATGAGCAGTTCTTC
TRBV30	few	TRBD2	TRBJ2-7	CACIRASGGYEQYF	TGTGCCTGCATAAGGGCTAGCGGGGGCTACGAGCAGTACTTC
TRBV29-1	few	.	TRBJ2-3	CSVDTSFGPPDRTDTQYF	TGCAGCGTTGATACCTCCTTCGGGCCACCGGACCGCACAGATACGCAGTATTTT